This T cell receptor beta chain was sequenced during a study of shared T cell receptors in the human thymus. This CDR3 is built from 14 residues. V lost 6 bases to trimming and J lost 1 base, with 12 bases between them. Germline CDR1 reads MDHEN; CDR2 reads SYDVKM. The protocol was immunoSEQ multiplex PCR, while the TCRdb copy is restricted to in-frame clones and leaves out a portion. The top ten clones hold approximately 0.011% of a sample with hundreds of thousands of clones, approximately 90% of them seen once. The data were also submitted as part of a second study, on human thymus T cells. According to that study: Healthy Finnish infants having corrective surgery for congenital heart defects served as donors. Thymus was obtained from resections taken during corrective heart surgery. Related research found strongly overlapping thymic repertoires in unrelated individuals.

This TCR derives from a boy younger than two with a congenital heart defect. The sequencing input was thymocytes. This chain connects TRBV28 to TRBJ1-1; tentative D call: TRBD1 (5 bases). This CDR3 reads CASRNRDWNTEAFF. CDR3 DNA sequence: TGTGCCAGCAGAAACCGGGACTGGAACACTGAAGCTTTCTTT.